This passage covers 19 T cell receptor beta chains from one sample sequenced in a study of T cells after yellow fever vaccination. TCRdb ran MiXCR on the 5' RACE reads and lists one entry per CDR3 protein. The sample has some 130,000 distinct CDR3 sequences; more than 6.5% are singletons. The sample in question was CD4+ T cells sorted from PBMCs, obtained 10 days after the yellow fever booster vaccination. The receptor source for this set is a man younger than 40 who received the YFV17D yellow fever vaccine.

This clonotype was seen many times. This chain joins TRBV12-3 or TRBV12-4 and TRBJ2-2; tentative D call: TRBD1 (5 bases). This CDR3 comprises 15 residues. Trimming removed 5 bases from V and 5 bases from J, with 15 bases in between. CDR3 residues: CASSPAGYNTGELFF. The DNA of the CDR3 is TGTGCCAGCAGTCCGGCAGGGTATAATACCGGGGAGCTGTTTTTT.

This clonotype was counted only a few times. This chain connects TRBV5-1 to TRBJ2-4; D gene unclear. The CDR3 has 13 amino acids. Deletions cut 2 bases from V and 8 bases from J, with 11 bases between. Germline CDR1 and CDR2: SGHRS and YFSETQ. The CDR3, as DNA: TGCGCCAGCAGCTTTGGGCAACTGGACATTCAGTACTTC. The encoded protein is CASSFGQLDIQYF.

This clonotype was counted ten times or more. This chain uses TRBV30 with TRBJ2-3; 8 bases fit TRBD2. CDR3 length: 16 residues. V lost 4 bases, J lost 0 bases, and 9 bases stayed unmatched. Germline CDR1 reads GTSNPN; CDR2 reads SVGIG (reference sequence). In DNA, the CDR3 is TGTGCCTGGACGGCGGGGGGCAGGACTAGCACAGATACGCAGTATTTT. The encoded protein is CAWTAGGRTSTDTQYF.

This clonotype was seen repeatedly, ten times or more. The rearrangement joins TRBV5-1 to TRBJ2-7, with a possible D match to TRBD2 (5 bases). There are 15 residues in the CDR3. CDR1 is SGHRS and CDR2 is YFSETQ in the germline V gene. Trimming removed 4 bases at V and 1 base at J, with 15 bases between. The CDR3 loop is CASSLFGERSYEQYF. CDR3 nucleotides: TGCGCCAGCAGCCTGTTTGGGGAGCGGTCCTACGAGCAGTACTTC.

This clonotype was observed a few times. The chain joins TRBV2 to TRBJ2-1, with D perhaps matching TRBD2 (6 bases). The CDR3 length is 16 residues. Trimming shortened V by 5 bases and J by 2 bases, and 16 bases separated the two germline ends. Germline lookup yields CDR1 SNHLY and CDR2 FYNNEI. The CDR3 sequence is CASSPAGTRTYNEQFF. For the CDR3, the DNA is TGTGCCAGCAGTCCTGCGGGGACCCGAACCTACAATGAGCAGTTCTTC.

This clonotype was seen repeatedly, ten times or more. V is TRBV29-1 and J is TRBJ2-1; a possible D gene is TRBD2 (5 bases). CDR3 size: 15 residues. CDR1 is SQVTM and CDR2 is ANQGSEA in the germline V gene. Trimming cost V 2 bases and J 3 bases, with 14 bases left between them. The CDR3 loop is CSVEFGAVYYNEQFF. In DNA form, the CDR3 reads TGCAGCGTTGAATTTGGAGCGGTATACTACAATGAGCAGTTCTTC.

The chain employs TRBV24-1 and TRBJ2-1; D gene ambiguous. CDR1 is KGHDR and CDR2 is SFDVKD in the germline V gene. The CDR3 is 14 residues long. V was trimmed by 3 bases and J by 6 bases, leaving 11 bases between them. CDR3 sequence: CATSDGPTLNEQFF. CDR3 sequence (DNA): TGTGCCACCAGTGATGGGCCGACCCTCAATGAGCAGTTCTTC.

This clonotype was found many times. The CDR3 sequence is CSAAMGGRADQPQHF. The CDR3 coding sequence is TGCAGTGCTGCAATGGGGGGACGGGCCGATCAGCCCCAGCATTTT. This chain uses TRBV20-1 with TRBJ1-5; the D gene is possibly TRBD1 (5 bases). The CDR3 runs 15 residues. V was shortened by 5 bases and J by 5 bases, with 19 bases between the two germline ends. Germline V gives CDR1 DFQATT, CDR2 SNEGSKA (reference sequence).

This clonotype was picked up many times. The genes are TRBV12-3 or TRBV12-4 and TRBJ2-2; D remains ambiguous. The CDR3 is 12 residues long. V lost 7 bases to trimming and J lost 2 bases, with 5 bases between them. The CDR3 is CASTYNTGELFF. Written as DNA, the CDR3 is TGTGCCAGCACCTATAACACCGGGGAGCTGTTTTTT.

This clonotype came up many times. The chain combines TRBV20-1 with TRBJ2-5; the D is unclear. Looked up from germline, CDR1 is DFQATT and CDR2 is SNEGSKA (reference sequence). The CDR3 runs 12 residues. V gave up 4 bases and J gave up 1 base, with 7 bases separating them. The CDR3 reads CSATQFQETQYF. As DNA, the CDR3 is TGCAGTGCTACCCAGTTCCAAGAGACCCAGTACTTC.

This clonotype appeared many times. An end of the junction does not agree with germline; a read error may underlie this. The chain is built from TRBV29-1 and TRBJ2-5; no reliable D call. The CDR3 extends over 14 amino acids. The germline V gene encodes CDR1 SQVTM and CDR2 ANQGSEA. This chain's CDR3 is CSAAASPTQKTQYF. CDR3 sequence (DNA): TGCAGCGCCGCCGCCTCCCCTACCCAAAAGACCCAGTACTTC.

This clonotype was found many times. CDR3 loop: CASSYVVNTGELFF. The CDR3 DNA reads as TGTGCCAGCAGTTACGTTGTTAACACCGGGGAGCTGTTTTTT. The V gene is TRBV6-5, the J gene TRBJ2-2, with D unresolved. Trimming removed 2 bases at V and 2 bases at J, with 6 bases between. Germline-derived CDR1 and CDR2 are MNHEY and SVGAGI. This CDR3 has 14 residues.

This clonotype was detected many times. The genes are TRBV5-1 and TRBJ2-2; tentative D call: TRBD2 (6 bases). Trimming stripped 2 bases from V and 0 bases from J, with 8 bases between. The CDR3 runs 15 residues. The germline V gene encodes CDR1 SGHRS and CDR2 YFSETQ. CDR3 protein: CASSFSGPNTGELFF. The DNA of the CDR3 is TGCGCCAGCAGCTTTAGCGGTCCGAACACCGGGGAGCTGTTTTTT.

This clonotype was seen at least ten times. The chain uses TRBV28 and TRBJ2-7, with TRBD1 matching 7 bases. Germline V gene lookup returns CDR1 MDHEN and CDR2 SYDVKM. Trimming at V came to 5 bases and at J to 6 bases, leaving 1 base not matched to a gene. The CDR3 extends over 11 amino acids. CDR3 sequence (DNA): TGTGCCAGCAGTGACAGGGCCGAGCAGTACTTC. Protein sequence: CASSDRAEQYF.

The chain joins TRBV20-1 to TRBJ1-1; D might be TRBD1 (6 bases). This CDR3 is 14 amino acids long. CDR1 is DFQATT and CDR2 is SNEGSKA in the germline V gene (reference sequence). Trimming removed 3 bases at V and 1 base at J, with 12 bases between. CDR3 sequence (DNA): TGCAGTGCTAGGAAGGGACATACGAACACTGAAGCTTTCTTT. Encoded protein: CSARKGHTNTEAFF.

In this sample, this clonotype turned up many times. The chain employs TRBV12-3 or TRBV12-4 and TRBJ1-1, with 7 nucleotides matching TRBD1. The CDR3 extends over 14 amino acids. J lost 0 bases, V lost 6 bases, and 4 bases had no gene match. This CDR3 is CASRRDSLNTEAFF. The CDR3 DNA reads as TGTGCCAGCAGACGGGACAGCCTGAACACTGAAGCTTTCTTT.

This clonotype was recorded at least ten times. As DNA, the CDR3 is TGTGCCAGCAGCCGGACAGGGGGGGCAGATACGCAGTATTTT. Encoded protein: CASSRTGGADTQYF. The J gene is TRBJ2-3, the V gene TRBV7-9; TRBD1 agrees at 10 bases. The CDR3 covers 14 residues. V trimming: 5 bases; J trimming: 4 bases; junction bases outside the gene matches: 3. The germline CDR1 and CDR2 sequences are SEHNR and FQNEAQ (reference sequence). Drawing the rest from reference TRBV7-9 and TRBJ2-3, the complete variable domain is DTGVSQNPRHKITKRGQNVTFRCDPISEHNRLYWYRQTLGQGPEFLTYFQNEAQLEKSRLLSDRFSAERPKGSFSTLEIQRTEQGDSAMYLCASSRTGGADTQYFGPGTRLTVL.

The V call is TRBV6-1, the J call TRBJ2-3, with no clear D. V gave up 6 bases and J gave up 3 bases, with 13 bases separating them. The CDR3 covers 14 residues. Germline CDR1 MNHNS, CDR2 SASEGT. This CDR3 reads CASRVEVGTDTQYF. CDR3 DNA: TGTGCCAGCAGGGTCGAAGTTGGGACAGATACGCAGTATTTT.

This clonotype was observed many times. The chain links TRBV7-9 to TRBJ2-7; D is perhaps TRBD2 (5 bases). Germline V gene lookup returns CDR1 SEHNR and CDR2 FQNEAQ (reference sequence). V lost 5 bases, J lost 4 bases, and 21 bases lay in between. There are 16 residues in the CDR3. The CDR3 here is CASSPGRGKSGYEQYF. The DNA for the CDR3 is TGTGCCAGCAGCCCGGGGAGAGGGAAGTCTGGGTACGAGCAGTACTTC.